This TCR beta chain emerged from a study of tissue T cells after allogeneic stem cell transplantation. Looking at the study overall: Pathologist H&E review favored samples with visible lymphocytes for sequencing among multiple samples.

Study results and limitations: Anatomically similar tissues had similar TCR repertoires within each patient.

Median post-mortem interval was roughly 9.5 hours for GI, liver, skin and lymphoid tissues. Germline V lookup: CDR1 GTSNPN, CDR2 SVGIG (reference sequence). CDR3 length: 11 residues. V lost 2 bases, J lost 9 bases, and 11 bases lay in between. Comment on this clone: Its specificity is not known.

Only in-frame clones appear in the TCRdb table, and some are missing; sequencing was by immunoSEQ multiplex PCR. The sample consists of nearly 10,000 clones, about 65% of them appearing once. The input for sequencing was tissue from the stomach, taken at autopsy. This clonotype was sampled from a male donor at least 60 years old with lung cancer. This rearrangement joins TRBV30 to TRBJ2-7; D gene ambiguous. The CDR3 DNA reads as TGTGCCTGGAGTTCACCACCCGTGCAGTACTTC. This codes for CAWSSPPVQYF.